This T cell receptor (beta chain) was recovered during a study of cytomegalovirus exposure and HLA in healthy donors. Background on the study: A preliminary data release comprised approximately 85 million unique TCRs obtained from HLA-typed donors. Study-level results: Rarity marked most TCR sequences, yet some public TCRs occurred in many donors.

This CDR3 region has 15 residues. From germline, CDR1 is MDHEN and CDR2 SYDVKM. Trimming left V 2 bases short and J 0 bases short, with 8 bases between. Note on this clone: As yet, its antigen is unknown.

PCR employed 60 Vbeta and 13 Jbeta primers. Profiled with immunoSEQ multiplex PCR; TCRdb holds only in-frame clones, not every one. Counted here are 100,000 or so clones, over 75% occurring once; the ten biggest clones make up over 6.5%. Sequencing was carried out using PBMCs. This receptor was identified in a woman aged 40 to 49 in good health and CMV-seropositive. V is TRBV28 and J is TRBJ1-5; D possibly corresponds to TRBD1 (6 bases). CDR3 sequence reads: CASSLGGHSNQPQHF. CDR3 nucleotides: TGTGCCAGCAGTTTAGGGGGCCATAGCAATCAGCCCCAGCATTTT.